The 31 T cell receptor beta chains presented below share a single source sample, sequenced in a study of identical twins. TCRdb processed the 5' RACE reads anew with MiXCR; each CDR3 protein has one entry. The sample carries hundreds of thousands of distinct CDR3 sequences, 5.5% to 6.5% recorded once. Sequenced input: naive T cells sorted from blood. The receptors were sampled from a man between 18 and 35 years old in good health.

There are many counts of this clonotype. The chain recombines TRBV20-1 with TRBJ2-2; 8 bases align to TRBD1. The length of the CDR3 is 15 residues. V lost 6 bases, J lost 2 bases, and 8 bases stayed unmatched. The germline V gene encodes CDR1 DFQATT and CDR2 SNEGSKA (reference sequence). CDR3 loop: CSARTGITNTGELFF. The CDR3 DNA sequence: TGCAGTGCGAGGACAGGGATTACCAACACCGGGGAGCTGTTTTTT.

This clonotype was counted at least ten times. The gene calls are TRBV7-2 and TRBJ1-6; the D is unclear. Between the trimmed V and J ends, which lost 1 base and 10 bases, there was a span of 20 bases. Germline-derived CDR1 and CDR2 are SGHTA and FQGNSA. This CDR3 has 17 residues. CDR3 region: CASSLVWFGSTGSPLHF. In nucleotides, the CDR3 is TGTGCCAGCAGCTTAGTGTGGTTTGGATCAACGGGGTCACCCCTCCACTTT. The full variable domain, rest sourced from reference TRBV7-2 and TRBJ1-6, is GAGVSQSPSNKVTEKGKDVELRCDPISGHTALYWYRQSLGQGLEFLIYFQGNSAPDKSGLPSDRFSAERTGGSVSTLTIQRTQQEDSAVYLCASSLVWFGSTGSPLHFGNGTRLTVT.

CDR3 nucleotides: TGTGCCAGCAGCCCGAATGCCGGGCCCCGGGAAGAGACCCAGTACTTC. This codes for CASSPNAGPREETQYF. This chain joins TRBV3-1 and TRBJ2-5; D gene uncertain. In germline, CDR1 is LGHDT, CDR2 YNNKEL (reference sequence). The germline V and J ends were trimmed by 4 bases and 3 bases, with 18 bases remaining between them. The CDR3 runs to 16 residues.

As regards this clonotype: Its ends do not fully match the called genes, so a read error is possible. The V gene is TRBV3-1, the J gene TRBJ2-1; 10 bases align to TRBD2. This CDR3 has 18 amino acids. CDR1 and CDR2 from the germline V gene are LGHDT and YNNKEL (reference sequence). The CDR3 sequence is CSSSQRGLARSSYNEQFF. The CDR3 DNA follows: TGTTCCAGCAGCCAAAGGGGACTAGCGCGGAGCTCCTACAATGAGCAGTTCTTC.

The V and J genes are TRBV7-6 and TRBJ2-1; 9 bases match TRBD2. CDR1 is SGHVS, CDR2 FNYEAQ, per germline. Trimming took 1 base from V and 10 from J; bases not matched to a gene: 8. The CDR3 has 15 amino acids. The CDR3 spells CASSLVLAGGSEQFF. The CDR3 nucleotides read TGTGCCAGCAGCTTAGTCCTCGCGGGAGGGTCCGAGCAGTTCTTC.

This clonotype was picked up many times. The gene calls are TRBV5-6 and TRBJ1-1, with 8 nucleotides matching TRBD1. The V and J ends lost 1 base and 3 bases, in that order; junction bases with no gene match: 8. The CDR3 runs 16 residues. Germline lookup yields CDR1 SGHDT and CDR2 YYEEEE. CDR3 residues: CASSLYSGGADTEAFF. CDR3 DNA: TGTGCCAGCAGCTTGTATTCAGGGGGCGCGGACACTGAAGCTTTCTTT. Looking up the rest from reference TRBV5-6 and TRBJ1-1 gives the full variable domain: DAGVTQSPTHLIKTRGQQVTLRCSPKSGHDTVSWYQQALGQGPQFIFQYYEEEERQRGNFPDRFSGHQFPNYSSELNVNALLLGDSALYLCASSLYSGGADTEAFFGQGTRLTVV.

This clonotype was counted a single time. The V and J genes are TRBV4-2 and TRBJ2-5, with a possible D match to TRBD1 (5 bases). The germline CDR1 and CDR2 sequences are LGHNA and YNFKEQ. The germline V and J ends were trimmed by 3 bases and 3 bases, with 11 bases remaining between them. CDR3 size: 14 residues. CDR3 loop: CASSQGQGEETQYF. DNA for the CDR3: TGTGCCAGCAGCCAGGGGCAGGGTGAAGAGACCCAGTACTTC.

This clonotype was seen at least ten times. The chain links TRBV27 to TRBJ1-6, with a possible D match to TRBD1 (6 bases). CDR1 is MNHEY and CDR2 is SMNVEV in the germline V gene (reference sequence). The CDR3 runs 16 residues. Trimming pared 0 bases from V and 6 bases from J, leaving 12 bases between. CDR3 nucleotide sequence: TGTGCCAGCAGTTTATCATCGGGGGGCGTTAATTCACCCCTCCACTTT. Residues: CASSLSSGGVNSPLHF.

This clonotype was counted many times. This chain links TRBV5-1 with TRBJ2-1, with 13 bases fitting TRBD2. With 4 bases clipped from V and 5 bases from J, the junction kept 3 bases outside the gene matches. The CDR3 runs to 15 residues. In germline, CDR1 is SGHRS, CDR2 YFSETQ. CDR3 protein: CASSPGLAGDNEQFF. In nucleotides, the CDR3 is TGCGCCAGCAGCCCCGGACTAGCGGGAGACAATGAGCAGTTCTTC. Variable domain in full (rest from reference TRBV5-1 and TRBJ2-1): KAGVTQTPRYLIKTRGQQVTLSCSPISGHRSVSWYQQTPGQGLQFLFEYFSETQRNKGNFPGRFSGRQFSNSRSEMNVSTLELGDSALYLCASSPGLAGDNEQFFGPGTRLTVL.

There are a few counts of this clonotype. V gene TRBV12-3 or TRBV12-4 combines with J gene TRBJ2-3; 7 bases are a match to TRBD1. The CDR3 consists of 16 residues. Germline trimming cut 6 bases from V and 2 bases from J; bases unmatched to any gene: 11. The CDR3, as DNA: TGTGCCAGCAGGGGGGCGACAGGGACCTACACAGATACGCAGTATTTT. Translating it yields CASRGATGTYTDTQYF.

This clonotype has at least ten counts. The chain has TRBV12-3 or TRBV12-4 and TRBJ1-5; unclear D gene. The germline V and J ends were trimmed by 3 bases and 5 bases, with 11 bases remaining between them. This CDR3 is built from 14 residues. The DNA for the CDR3 is TGTGCCAGCAGTTTGGTAGGGAATTATCAGCCCCAGCATTTT. It encodes CASSLVGNYQPQHF.

This clonotype was counted between two and nine times. The genes are TRBV29-1 and TRBJ2-3, with D tentatively TRBD2 (6 bases). This CDR3 is built from 14 residues. Trimming left V 2 bases short and J 6 bases short, with 15 bases between. The germline V gene has CDR1 SQVTM and CDR2 ANQGSEA. CDR3 DNA: TGCAGCGTTGAACCGGGGGTTTTCGGTGATACGCAGTATTTT. Its translation: CSVEPGVFGDTQYF.

There are many counts of this clonotype. The chain links TRBV7-9 to TRBJ2-7; 8 bases agree with TRBD1. V lost 4 bases and J lost 4; bases outside the gene matches: 9. This CDR3 comprises 15 residues. Germline CDR1 and CDR2: SEHNR and FQNEAQ (reference sequence). The DNA for the CDR3 is TGTGCCAGCAGCTCCAGACAGGGGACAGCATACGAGCAGTACTTC. Amino acid sequence: CASSSRQGTAYEQYF.

This clonotype was picked up many times. This rearrangement joins TRBV20-1 to TRBJ1-6, with TRBD1 as a possible D gene (5 bases). Germline V gives CDR1 DFQATT, CDR2 SNEGSKA (reference sequence). Trimming left V 0 bases short and J 4 bases short, with 13 bases between. CDR3 length: 16 amino acids. The CDR3 nucleotides are TGCAGTGCTAGAGATCTCAGAGACAGTTATAATTCACCCCTCCACTTT. It translates to CSARDLRDSYNSPLHF.

The V and J genes are TRBV29-1 and TRBJ2-5; D is possibly TRBD1 (6 bases). The CDR3 has 14 amino acids. The V and J ends lost 7 bases and 4 bases respectively, with 19 bases between them. The germline V gene has CDR1 SQVTM and CDR2 ANQGSEA. CDR3 coding DNA: TGCAGCGGGGCAACAGGGCCTGCTGGAGAGACCCAGTACTTC. It codes for CSGATGPAGETQYF.

This clonotype was counted only a few times. The chain uses TRBV6-2 or TRBV6-3 and TRBJ1-1, with D unclear. Looked up from germline, CDR1 is MNHEY and CDR2 is SVGEGT. Trimming shortened V by 2 bases and J by 7 bases, and 5 bases separated the two germline ends. The CDR3 is 11 amino acids. The DNA of the CDR3 is TGTGCCAGCAGTTACGCGAATGAAGCTTTCTTT. Residues: CASSYANEAFF.

This clonotype appeared many times. The chain combines TRBV12-3 or TRBV12-4 with TRBJ2-3; TRBD2 agrees at 9 bases. The CDR3 runs to 17 residues. The trim removed 6 bases at V and 5 bases at J, leaving 15 bases unmatched. The CDR3 spells CASSEVGLARKLDTQYF. CDR3 nucleotide sequence: TGTGCCAGCAGCGAGGTCGGACTAGCGAGAAAGTTAGATACGCAGTATTTT.

The chain couples TRBV4-3 to TRBJ2-1; 12 bases are a match to TRBD1. Germline CDR1 LGHNA, CDR2 YSLEER. V gave up 0 bases and J gave up 9 bases; unmatched junction bases: 6. The CDR3 is made up of 16 amino acids. The CDR3 loop reads CASSQDRDRGRGEQFF. The CDR3 nucleotides read TGCGCCAGCAGCCAAGATAGGGACAGGGGGCGGGGTGAGCAGTTCTTC.

This clonotype was seen at least ten times. CDR3 nucleotide sequence: TGTGCCAGCAGCTCCGGACGTAGCGGGAGGGCCCAAGAGACCCAGTACTTC. It is translated as CASSSGRSGRAQETQYF. The chain employs TRBV7-7 and TRBJ2-5; 11 bases fit TRBD2. The CDR3 has 17 amino acids. CDR1 is SSHAT, CDR2 FNYEAQ, per germline (reference sequence). J was trimmed by 1 base and V by 4 bases; bases with no gene match: 8.

As DNA, the CDR3 is TGCAGTGCTAGAGCGAGACCGACGGGGGTGGAGACCCAGTACTTC. This translates into CSARARPTGVETQYF. The chain recombines TRBV20-1 with TRBJ2-5; TRBD2 is a possible D gene (6 bases). CDR1 is DFQATT, CDR2 SNEGSKA, per germline (reference sequence). The V and J ends lost 1 base and 5 bases respectively, with 17 bases between them. CDR3 length: 15 residues.

CDR3 nucleotide sequence: TGCGCCAGCAGCCCTCTCCTGCGGGACTCTGGAAACACCATATATTTT. This sequence encodes CASSPLLRDSGNTIYF. The chain recombines TRBV5-1 with TRBJ1-3, with D uncertain. V was shortened by 4 bases and J by 0 bases, with 14 bases between the two germline ends. Looked up from germline, CDR1 is SGHRS and CDR2 is YFSETQ. This CDR3 is built from 16 residues. Looking up the rest from reference TRBV5-1 and TRBJ1-3 gives the full variable domain: KAGVTQTPRYLIKTRGQQVTLSCSPISGHRSVSWYQQTPGQGLQFLFEYFSETQRNKGNFPGRFSGRQFSNSRSEMNVSTLELGDSALYLCASSPLLRDSGNTIYFGEGSWLTVV.

The J gene is TRBJ2-5, the V gene TRBV20-1; TRBD2 agrees at 9 bases. Germline CDR1 and CDR2: DFQATT and SNEGSKA (reference sequence). The CDR3 spans 17 residues. Germline trimming cut 1 base from V and 0 bases from J; bases unmatched to any gene: 9. This CDR3 is CSARVIVASGNQETQYF. The CDR3 DNA follows: TGCAGTGCTAGAGTAATTGTAGCTAGCGGGAACCAAGAGACCCAGTACTTC.

This clonotype came up a few times. The chain links TRBV4-2 to TRBJ2-6, with D unresolved. This CDR3 has 20 residues. Germline lookup yields CDR1 LGHNA and CDR2 YNFKEQ. The V and J ends lost 2 bases and 1 base respectively, with 21 bases between them. The CDR3 is CASSQTTPRVVYSGANVLTF. The CDR3 DNA reads TGTGCCAGCAGCCAAACGACACCAAGGGTGGTGTATTCTGGGGCCAACGTCCTGACTTTC.

The gene calls are TRBV5-1 and TRBJ2-3; D is uncertain. Between the trimmed V and J ends, which lost 1 base and 9 bases, there was a span of 27 bases. The CDR3 consists of 18 residues. The germline gives CDR1 SGHRS, CDR2 YFSETQ. CDR3: CASSLIGSSTAHRSTQYF. The CDR3 coding sequence is TGCGCCAGCAGCTTGATTGGGTCCTCGACTGCCCACAGATCCACGCAGTATTTT.

At least ten counts were recorded for this clonotype. The gene calls are TRBV5-1 and TRBJ2-1; 10 bases align to TRBD2. Germline assignment: CDR1 SGHRS and CDR2 YFSETQ. CDR3 length equals 17 residues. After removal of 4 bases from V and 0 bases from J, the junction contained 7 bases not matched to a gene. CDR3 sequence: CASSGASGSSSYNEQFF. In DNA form, the CDR3 reads TGCGCCAGCAGCGGGGCTAGCGGGAGCAGCTCCTACAATGAGCAGTTCTTC.

In its sample, this clonotype was seen many times. This rearrangement joins TRBV4-2 to TRBJ2-5, with D perhaps TRBD2 (6 bases). V dropped 1 base and J dropped 1 base, with 10 bases sitting between them. CDR1 and CDR2 from the germline V gene are LGHNA and YNFKEQ. This CDR3 is built from 15 residues. The CDR3 is CASSQGQGGQETQYF. CDR3 DNA: TGTGCCAGCAGCCAAGGCCAGGGAGGCCAAGAGACCCAGTACTTC.

The chain is built from TRBV30 and TRBJ2-2, with TRBD1 matching 8 bases. The junction had 6 bases not matched to a gene; V was cut back by 4 bases and J by 8 bases. The CDR3 consists of 13 residues. Germline loops: CDR1 GTSNPN, CDR2 SVGIG (reference sequence). Written as DNA, the CDR3 is TGTGCCTGGACCTCAGGACAGGGAGGGGAGCTGTTTTTT. It codes for CAWTSGQGGELFF.

This clonotype was observed many times. This chain uses TRBV20-1 with TRBJ1-3; D is possibly TRBD1 (6 bases). CDR3 length equals 16 residues. V shed 3 bases and J shed 2 bases, with 17 bases lying between them. CDR1 and CDR2 from the germline V gene are DFQATT and SNEGSKA (reference sequence). In DNA, the CDR3 is TGCAGTGCTAGCCCCGGGGGGGGCCAAGCTGGAAACACCATATATTTT. As protein: CSASPGGGQAGNTIYF.

This clonotype was found a few times. This chain uses TRBV19 with TRBJ2-3; 7 nucleotides line up with TRBD1. The CDR3 loop spans 16 amino acids. The J segment lost 0 bases and the V segment lost 5 bases, leaving 8 bases of the junction unmatched. Per the germline V gene, CDR1 is LNHDA and CDR2 is SQIVND (reference sequence). This CDR3 is CASSRGTGDSTDTQYF. The CDR3 nucleotides are TGTGCCAGTAGTCGGGGAACAGGGGACAGCACAGATACGCAGTATTTT. Variable domain in full (rest from reference TRBV19 and TRBJ2-3): DGGITQSPKYLFRKEGQNVTLSCEQNLNHDAMYWYRQDPGQGLRLIYYSQIVNDFQKGDIAEGYSVSREKKESFPLTVTSAQKNPTAFYLCASSRGTGDSTDTQYFGPGTRLTVL.

At least ten counts were recorded for this clonotype. V is TRBV20-1 and J is TRBJ2-1; D perhaps matches TRBD1 (6 bases). With 0 bases removed from V and 2 bases from J, the gap between germline ends came to 11 bases. There are 15 residues in the CDR3. Germline V lookup: CDR1 DFQATT, CDR2 SNEGSKA (reference sequence). Here the CDR3 reads CSARDGTGTYNEQFF. The CDR3 DNA follows: TGCAGTGCTAGAGATGGCACAGGGACCTACAATGAGCAGTTCTTC.

There are many counts of this clonotype. The J gene is TRBJ2-5, the V gene TRBV5-1, with 9 bases aligning to TRBD2. After removal of 0 bases from V and 3 bases from J, the junction contained 18 bases not matched to a gene. The germline CDR1 and CDR2 sequences are SGHRS and YFSETQ. The CDR3 loop spans 20 amino acids. The CDR3 loop is CASSLAVLAGLKLDEETQYF. Written as DNA, the CDR3 is TGCGCCAGCAGCTTGGCGGTACTAGCGGGCCTCAAACTCGATGAAGAGACCCAGTACTTC.